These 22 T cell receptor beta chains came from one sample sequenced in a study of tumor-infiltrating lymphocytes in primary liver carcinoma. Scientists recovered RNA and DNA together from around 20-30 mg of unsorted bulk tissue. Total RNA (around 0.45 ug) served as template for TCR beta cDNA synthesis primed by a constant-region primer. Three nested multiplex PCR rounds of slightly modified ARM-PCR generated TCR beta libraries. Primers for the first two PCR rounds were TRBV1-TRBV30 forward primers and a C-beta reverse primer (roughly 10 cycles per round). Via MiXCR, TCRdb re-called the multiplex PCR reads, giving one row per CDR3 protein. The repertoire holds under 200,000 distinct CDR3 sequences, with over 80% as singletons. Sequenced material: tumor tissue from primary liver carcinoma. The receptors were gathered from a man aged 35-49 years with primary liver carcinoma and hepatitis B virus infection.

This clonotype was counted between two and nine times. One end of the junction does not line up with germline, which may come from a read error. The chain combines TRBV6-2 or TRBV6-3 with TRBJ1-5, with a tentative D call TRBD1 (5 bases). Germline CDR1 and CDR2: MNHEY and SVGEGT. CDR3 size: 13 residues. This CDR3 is CASSYDSYQHQQF. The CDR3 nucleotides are TGTGCCAGCAGTTACGACAGCTATCAGCACCAGCAATTT.

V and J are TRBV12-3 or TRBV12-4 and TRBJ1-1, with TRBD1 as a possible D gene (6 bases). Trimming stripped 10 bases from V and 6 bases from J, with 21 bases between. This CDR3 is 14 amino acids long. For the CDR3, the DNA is TGTGCCAACATTAGACGTCGGGGGCCGGCTGAAGCTTTCTTT. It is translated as CANIRRRGPAEAFF.

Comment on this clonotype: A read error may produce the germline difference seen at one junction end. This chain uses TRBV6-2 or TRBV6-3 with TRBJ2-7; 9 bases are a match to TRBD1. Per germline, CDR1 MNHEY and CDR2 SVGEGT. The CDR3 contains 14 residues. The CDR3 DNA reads TGTGTCAGCAGCCTCCGGGACAGGGTCCACAAGCAGTACTTC. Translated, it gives CVSSLRDRVHKQYF.

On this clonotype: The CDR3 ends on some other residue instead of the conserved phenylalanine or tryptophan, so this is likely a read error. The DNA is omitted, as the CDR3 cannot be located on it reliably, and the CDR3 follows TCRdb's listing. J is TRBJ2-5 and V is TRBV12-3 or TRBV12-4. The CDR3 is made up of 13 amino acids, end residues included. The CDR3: CDSSLIVGETQCL.

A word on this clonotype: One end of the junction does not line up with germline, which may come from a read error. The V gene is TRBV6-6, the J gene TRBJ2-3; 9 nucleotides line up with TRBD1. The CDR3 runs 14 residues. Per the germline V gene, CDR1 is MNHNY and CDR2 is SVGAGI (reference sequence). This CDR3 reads CASSRDREAGTRHF. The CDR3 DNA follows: TGTGCCAGCAGTCGGGACAGGGAAGCAGGTACGCGGCATTTT.

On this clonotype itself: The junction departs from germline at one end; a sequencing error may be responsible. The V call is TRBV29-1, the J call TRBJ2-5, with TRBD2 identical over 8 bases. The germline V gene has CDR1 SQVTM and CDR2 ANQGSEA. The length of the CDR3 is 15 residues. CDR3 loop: CGAYGTRFVGETHYF. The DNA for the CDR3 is TGCGGCGCCTACGGGACTAGGTTCGTTGGAGAGACCCACTACTTC.

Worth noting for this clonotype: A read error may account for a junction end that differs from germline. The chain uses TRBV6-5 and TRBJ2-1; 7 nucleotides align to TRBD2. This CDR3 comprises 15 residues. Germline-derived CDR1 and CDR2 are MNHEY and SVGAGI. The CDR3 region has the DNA TGTGTCAGCAGGTCCAGCGGGAAAGCCTACAATGAACAGTTCTTC. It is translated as CVSRSSGKAYNEQFF.

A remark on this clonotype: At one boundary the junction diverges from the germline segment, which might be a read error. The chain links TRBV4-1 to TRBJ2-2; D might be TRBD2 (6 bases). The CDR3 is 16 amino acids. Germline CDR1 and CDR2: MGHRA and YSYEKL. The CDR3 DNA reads TGCGCCAGCGGCCAAGATGGGGGGAGATGGGGCGGGGAGCTCTTTTTT. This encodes CASGQDGGRWGGELFF.

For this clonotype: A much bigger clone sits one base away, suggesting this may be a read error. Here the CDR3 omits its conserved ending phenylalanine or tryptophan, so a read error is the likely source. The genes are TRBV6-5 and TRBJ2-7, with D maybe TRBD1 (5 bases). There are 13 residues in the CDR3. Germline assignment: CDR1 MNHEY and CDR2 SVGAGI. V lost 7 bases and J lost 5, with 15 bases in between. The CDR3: CASKKGVLNEQYL. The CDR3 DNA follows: TGTGCCAGCAAGAAAGGGGTGTTGAACGAGCAGTACCTC.

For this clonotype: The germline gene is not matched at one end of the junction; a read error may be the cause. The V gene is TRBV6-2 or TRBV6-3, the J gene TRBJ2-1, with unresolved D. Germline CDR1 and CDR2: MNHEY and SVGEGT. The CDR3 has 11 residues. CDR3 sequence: CDSSTGFDQFF. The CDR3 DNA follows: TGTGACAGCAGCACTGGATTTGATCAGTTCTTC.

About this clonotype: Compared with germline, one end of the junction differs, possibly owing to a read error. CDR3 amino acids: CASSSGSMGYIF. The CDR3 DNA follows: TGTGCCAGCAGCTCTGGAAGTATGGGCTACATCTTC. V and J are TRBV12-3 or TRBV12-4 and TRBJ1-2; D is uncertain. The CDR3 runs to 12 residues.

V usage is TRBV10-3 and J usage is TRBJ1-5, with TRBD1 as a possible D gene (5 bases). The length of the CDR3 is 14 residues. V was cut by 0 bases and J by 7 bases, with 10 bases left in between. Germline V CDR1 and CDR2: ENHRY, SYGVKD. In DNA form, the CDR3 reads TGTGCCATCAGTGAGTCGGGGGTCGGACAGCCCCAGCATTTT. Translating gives CAISESGVGQPQHF.

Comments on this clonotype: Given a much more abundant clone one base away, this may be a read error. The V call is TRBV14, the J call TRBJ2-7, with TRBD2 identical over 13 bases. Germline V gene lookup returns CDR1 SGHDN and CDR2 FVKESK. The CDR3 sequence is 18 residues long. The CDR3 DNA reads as TGTGTCAGCAGCCATACGTCTGGACTAGCGGGAGCCTCCTACGAGCAGTACTTC. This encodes CVSSHTSGLAGASYEQYF.

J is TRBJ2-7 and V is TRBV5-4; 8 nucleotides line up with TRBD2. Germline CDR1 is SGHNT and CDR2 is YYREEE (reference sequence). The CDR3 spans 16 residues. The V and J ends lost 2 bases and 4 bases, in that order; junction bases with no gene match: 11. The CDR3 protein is CASSFGREGPQYEQYF. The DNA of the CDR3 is TGTGCCAGCAGCTTTGGTCGGGAGGGCCCCCAGTACGAGCAGTACTTC.

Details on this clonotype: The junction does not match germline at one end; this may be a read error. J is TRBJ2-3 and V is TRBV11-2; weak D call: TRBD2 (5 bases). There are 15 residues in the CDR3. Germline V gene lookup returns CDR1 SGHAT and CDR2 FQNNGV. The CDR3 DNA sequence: TGCGCCAGCATCTTAGATTCTCTGGGAGCAGATACGCAGTATTTT. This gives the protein CASILDSLGADTQYF.

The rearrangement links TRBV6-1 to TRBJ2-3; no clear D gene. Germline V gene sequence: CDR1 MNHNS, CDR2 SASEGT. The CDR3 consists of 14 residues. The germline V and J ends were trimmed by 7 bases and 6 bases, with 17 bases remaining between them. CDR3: CASILGPLVDTQYF. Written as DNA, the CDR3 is TGTGCCAGCATTCTTGGACCTTTGGTGGATACGCAGTATTTT.

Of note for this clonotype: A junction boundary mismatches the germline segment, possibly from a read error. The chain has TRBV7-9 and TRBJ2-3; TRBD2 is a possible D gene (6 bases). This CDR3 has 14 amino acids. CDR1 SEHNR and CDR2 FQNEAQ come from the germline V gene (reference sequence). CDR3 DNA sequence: TGTACCAGCCGCCAGGAGACGGGAGCCGATACGCAGTATTTT. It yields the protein CTSRQETGADTQYF.

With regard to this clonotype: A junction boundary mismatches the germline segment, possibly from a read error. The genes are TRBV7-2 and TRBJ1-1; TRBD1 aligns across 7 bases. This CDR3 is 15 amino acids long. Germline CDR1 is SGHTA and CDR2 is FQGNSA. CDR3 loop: CASSLQGQKNTEAFF. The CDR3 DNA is TGTGCCAGCAGCTTGCAGGGACAGAAGAACACTGAAGCTTTTTTT.

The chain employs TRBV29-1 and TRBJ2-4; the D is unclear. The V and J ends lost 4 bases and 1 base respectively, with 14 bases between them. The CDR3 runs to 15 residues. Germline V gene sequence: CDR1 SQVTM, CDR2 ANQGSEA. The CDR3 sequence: CSVVDARAAKNIQYF. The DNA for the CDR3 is TGCAGCGTTGTAGATGCCCGGGCGGCCAAAAACATTCAGTACTTC. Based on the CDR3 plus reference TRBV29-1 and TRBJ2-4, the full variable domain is SAVISQKPSRDICQRGTSLTIQCQVDSQVTMMFWYRQQPGQSLTLIATANQGSEATYESGFVIDKFPISRPNLTFSTLTVSNMSPEDSSIYLCSVVDARAAKNIQYFGAGTRLSVL.

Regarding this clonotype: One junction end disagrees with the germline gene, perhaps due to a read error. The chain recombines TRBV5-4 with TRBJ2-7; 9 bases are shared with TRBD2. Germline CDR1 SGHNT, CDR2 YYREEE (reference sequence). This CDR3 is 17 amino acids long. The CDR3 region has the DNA TGTGCCACCAGCGGGGGGCCGGGAGCGGAAAACACTTACGAGCAGTACTTC. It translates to CATSGGPGAENTYEQYF. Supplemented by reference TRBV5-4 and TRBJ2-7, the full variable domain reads ETGVTQSPTHLIKTRGQQVTLRCSSQSGHNTVSWYQQALGQGPQFIFQYYREEENGRGNFPPRFSGLQFPNYSSELNVNALELDDSALYLCATSGGPGAENTYEQYFGPGTRLTVT.

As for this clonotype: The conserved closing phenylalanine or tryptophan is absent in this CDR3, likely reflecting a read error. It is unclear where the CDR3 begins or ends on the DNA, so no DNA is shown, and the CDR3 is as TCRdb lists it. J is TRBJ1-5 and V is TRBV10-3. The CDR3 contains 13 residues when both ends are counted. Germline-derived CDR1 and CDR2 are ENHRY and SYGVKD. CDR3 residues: CATTGIDQAPHHL.

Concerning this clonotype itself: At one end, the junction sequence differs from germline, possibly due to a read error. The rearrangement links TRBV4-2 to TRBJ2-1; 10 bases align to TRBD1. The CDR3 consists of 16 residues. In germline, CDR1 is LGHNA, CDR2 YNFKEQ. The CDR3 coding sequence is TGTGCCAGCACCCACACCGGGGGACAGGGGAACAATGAGCAATTCTTC. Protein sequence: CASTHTGGQGNNEQFF.